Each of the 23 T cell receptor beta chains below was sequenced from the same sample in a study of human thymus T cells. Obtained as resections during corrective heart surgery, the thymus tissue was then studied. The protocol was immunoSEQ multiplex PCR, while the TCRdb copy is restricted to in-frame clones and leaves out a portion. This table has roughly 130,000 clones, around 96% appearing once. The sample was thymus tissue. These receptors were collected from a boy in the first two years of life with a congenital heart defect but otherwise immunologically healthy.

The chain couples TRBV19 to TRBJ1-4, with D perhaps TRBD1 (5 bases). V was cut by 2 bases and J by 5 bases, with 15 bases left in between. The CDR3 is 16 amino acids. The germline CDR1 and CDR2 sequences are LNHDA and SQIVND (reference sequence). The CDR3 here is CASSIPRDGGNEKLFF. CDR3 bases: TGTGCCAGTAGTATACCGCGGGACGGAGGGAATGAAAAACTGTTTTTT. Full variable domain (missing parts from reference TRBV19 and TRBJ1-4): DGGITQSPKYLFRKEGQNVTLSCEQNLNHDAMYWYRQDPGQGLRLIYYSQIVNDFQKGDIAEGYSVSREKKESFPLTVTSAQKNPTAFYLCASSIPRDGGNEKLFFGSGTQLSVL.

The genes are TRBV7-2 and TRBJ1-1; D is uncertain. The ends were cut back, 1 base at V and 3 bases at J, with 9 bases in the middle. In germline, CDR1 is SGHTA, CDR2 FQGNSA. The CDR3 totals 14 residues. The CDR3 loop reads CASSLGKRYTEAFF. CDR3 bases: TGTGCCAGCAGCTTAGGTAAACGGTACACTGAAGCTTTCTTT.

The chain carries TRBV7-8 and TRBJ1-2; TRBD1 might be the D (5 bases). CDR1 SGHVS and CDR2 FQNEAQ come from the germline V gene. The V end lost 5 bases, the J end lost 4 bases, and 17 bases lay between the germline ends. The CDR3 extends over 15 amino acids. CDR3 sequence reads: CASSPRGGGVYGYTF. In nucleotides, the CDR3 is TGTGCCAGCAGCCCACGTGGGGGGGGTGTCTATGGCTACACCTTC. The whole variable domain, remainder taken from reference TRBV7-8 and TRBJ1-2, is GAGVSQSPRYKVAKRGQDVALRCDPISGHVSLFWYQQALGQGPEFLTYFQNEAQLDKSGLPSDRFFAERPEGSVSTLKIQRTQQEDSAVYLCASSPRGGGVYGYTFGSGTRLTVV.

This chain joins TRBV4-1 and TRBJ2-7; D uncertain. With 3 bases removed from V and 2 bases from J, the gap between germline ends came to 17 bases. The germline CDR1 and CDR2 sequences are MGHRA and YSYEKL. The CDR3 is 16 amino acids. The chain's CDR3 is CASSQEHPRKTYEQYF. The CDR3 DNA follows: TGCGCCAGCAGCCAGGAACATCCAAGGAAGACCTACGAGCAGTACTTC.

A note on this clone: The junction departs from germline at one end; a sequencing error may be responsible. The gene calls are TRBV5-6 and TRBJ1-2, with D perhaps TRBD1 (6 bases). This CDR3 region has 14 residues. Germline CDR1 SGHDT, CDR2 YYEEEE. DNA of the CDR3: TGTGCCAGCAGCTTCCCAGGGGCGAAGTTGGCTTACGCCTTC. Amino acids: CASSFPGAKLAYAF.

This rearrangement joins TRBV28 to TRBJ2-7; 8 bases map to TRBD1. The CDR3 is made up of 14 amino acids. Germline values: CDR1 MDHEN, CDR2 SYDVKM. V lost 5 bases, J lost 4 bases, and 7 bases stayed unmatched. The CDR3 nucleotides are TGTGCCAGCAGTGACCGGACAGGGTTGTACGAGCAGTACTTC. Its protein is CASSDRTGLYEQYF.

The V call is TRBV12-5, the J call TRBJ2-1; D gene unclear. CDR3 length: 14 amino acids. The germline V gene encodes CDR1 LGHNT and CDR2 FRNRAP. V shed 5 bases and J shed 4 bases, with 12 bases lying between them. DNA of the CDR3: TGTGCTAGTGGTATTGGACCTCCTTACAATGAGCAGTTCTTC. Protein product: CASGIGPPYNEQFF.

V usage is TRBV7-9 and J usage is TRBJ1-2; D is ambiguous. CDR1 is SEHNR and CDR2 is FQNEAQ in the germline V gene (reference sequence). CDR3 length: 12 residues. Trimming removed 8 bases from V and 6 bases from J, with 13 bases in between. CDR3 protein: CASRPEADGYTF. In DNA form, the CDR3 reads TGTGCCAGCCGACCTGAAGCTGATGGCTACACCTTC. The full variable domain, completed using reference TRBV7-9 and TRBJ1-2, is DTGVSQNPRHKITKRGQNVTFRCDPISEHNRLYWYRQTLGQGPEFLTYFQNEAQLEKSRLLSDRFSAERPKGSFSTLEIQRTEQGDSAMYLCASRPEADGYTFGSGTRLTVV.

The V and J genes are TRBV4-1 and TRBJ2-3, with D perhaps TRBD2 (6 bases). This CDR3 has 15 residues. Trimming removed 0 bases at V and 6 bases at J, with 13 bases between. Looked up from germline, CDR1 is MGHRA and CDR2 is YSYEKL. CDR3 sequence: CASSQEGTSGDTQYF. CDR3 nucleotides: TGCGCCAGCAGCCAAGAAGGGACTTCGGGGGATACGCAGTATTTT.

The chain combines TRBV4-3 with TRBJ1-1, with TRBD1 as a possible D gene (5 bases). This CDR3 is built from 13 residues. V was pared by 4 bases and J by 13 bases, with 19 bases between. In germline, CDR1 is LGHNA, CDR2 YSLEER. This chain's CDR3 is CASSPTYRDRGFF. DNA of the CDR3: TGCGCCAGCAGCCCAACTTACCGGGACCGGGGTTTCTTT.

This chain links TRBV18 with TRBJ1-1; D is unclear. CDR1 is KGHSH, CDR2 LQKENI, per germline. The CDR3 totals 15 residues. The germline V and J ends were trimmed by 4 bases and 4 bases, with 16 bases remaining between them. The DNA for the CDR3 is TGTGCCAGCTCACGCAGGTCGTTAGTAAGCACTGAAGCTTTCTTT. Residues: CASSRRSLVSTEAFF.

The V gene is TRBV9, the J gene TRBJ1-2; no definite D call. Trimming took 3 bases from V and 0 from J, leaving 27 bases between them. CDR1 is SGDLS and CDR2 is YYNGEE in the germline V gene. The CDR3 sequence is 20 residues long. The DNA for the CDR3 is TGTGCCAGCAGCGGGACCTCCCTTGGAGTGGGTACGGAAGCTAACTATGGCTACACCTTC. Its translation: CASSGTSLGVGTEANYGYTF.

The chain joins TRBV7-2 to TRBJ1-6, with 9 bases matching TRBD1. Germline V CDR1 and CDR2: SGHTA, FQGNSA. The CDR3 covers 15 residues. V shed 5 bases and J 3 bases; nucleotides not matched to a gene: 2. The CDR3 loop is CASSTGGVYNSPLHF. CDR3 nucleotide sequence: TGTGCCAGCAGCACAGGGGGCGTCTATAATTCACCCCTCCACTTT. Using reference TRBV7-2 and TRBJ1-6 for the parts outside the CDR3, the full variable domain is GAGVSQSPSNKVTEKGKDVELRCDPISGHTALYWYRQSLGQGLEFLIYFQGNSAPDKSGLPSDRFSAERTGGSVSTLTIQRTQQEDSAVYLCASSTGGVYNSPLHFGNGTRLTVT.

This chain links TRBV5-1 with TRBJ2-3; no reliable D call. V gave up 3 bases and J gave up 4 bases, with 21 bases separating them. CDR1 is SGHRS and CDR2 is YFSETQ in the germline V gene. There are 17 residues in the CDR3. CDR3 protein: CASSSPRTLNSADTQYF. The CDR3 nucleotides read TGCGCCAGCAGCTCTCCCAGGACGCTAAATTCGGCAGATACGCAGTATTTT. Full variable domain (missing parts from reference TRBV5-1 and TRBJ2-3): KAGVTQTPRYLIKTRGQQVTLSCSPISGHRSVSWYQQTPGQGLQFLFEYFSETQRNKGNFPGRFSGRQFSNSRSEMNVSTLELGDSALYLCASSSPRTLNSADTQYFGPGTRLTVL.

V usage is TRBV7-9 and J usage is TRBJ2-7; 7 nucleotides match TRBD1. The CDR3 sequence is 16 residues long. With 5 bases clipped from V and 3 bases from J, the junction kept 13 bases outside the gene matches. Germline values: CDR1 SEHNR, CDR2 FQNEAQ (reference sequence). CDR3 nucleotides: TGTGCCAGCAGCCCGAAGGCTTCTTGGACAGGCTACGAGCAGTACTTC. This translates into CASSPKASWTGYEQYF.

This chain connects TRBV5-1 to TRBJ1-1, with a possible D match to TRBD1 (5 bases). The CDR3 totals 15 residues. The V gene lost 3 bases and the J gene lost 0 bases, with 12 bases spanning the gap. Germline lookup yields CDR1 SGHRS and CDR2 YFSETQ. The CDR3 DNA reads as TGCGCCAGCAGCTCTAACAGGAGCATGAACACTGAAGCTTTCTTT. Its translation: CASSSNRSMNTEAFF. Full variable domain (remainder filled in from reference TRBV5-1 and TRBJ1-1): KAGVTQTPRYLIKTRGQQVTLSCSPISGHRSVSWYQQTPGQGLQFLFEYFSETQRNKGNFPGRFSGRQFSNSRSEMNVSTLELGDSALYLCASSSNRSMNTEAFFGQGTRLTVV.

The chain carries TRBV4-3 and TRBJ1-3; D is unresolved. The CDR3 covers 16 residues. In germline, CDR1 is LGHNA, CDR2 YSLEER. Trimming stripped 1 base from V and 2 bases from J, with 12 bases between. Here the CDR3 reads CASSQATGPPGNTIYF. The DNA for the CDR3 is TGCGCCAGCAGCCAAGCCACCGGACCCCCTGGAAACACCATATATTTT.

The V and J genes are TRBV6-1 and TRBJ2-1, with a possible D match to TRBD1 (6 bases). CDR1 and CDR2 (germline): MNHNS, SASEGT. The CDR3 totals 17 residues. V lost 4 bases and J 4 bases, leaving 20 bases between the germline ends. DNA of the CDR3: TGTGCCAGCAGTGCTAAACAGGGCGACGGGTTATACAATGAGCAGTTCTTC. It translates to CASSAKQGDGLYNEQFF.

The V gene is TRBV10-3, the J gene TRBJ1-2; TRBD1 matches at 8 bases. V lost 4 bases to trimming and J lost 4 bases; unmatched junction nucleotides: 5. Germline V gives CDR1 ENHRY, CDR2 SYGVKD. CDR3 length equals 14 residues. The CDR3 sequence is CAISGWTGSYGYTF. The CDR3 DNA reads TGTGCCATCAGTGGATGGACAGGGAGCTATGGCTACACCTTC.

CDR3: CAISESRGREGYTF. In DNA form, the CDR3 reads TGTGCCATCAGTGAGTCCCGAGGGCGGGAGGGCTACACCTTC. This rearrangement joins TRBV10-3 to TRBJ1-2; D gene uncertain. Deletions cut 0 bases from V and 8 bases from J, with 13 bases between. The CDR3 totals 14 residues. Germline values: CDR1 ENHRY, CDR2 SYGVKD.

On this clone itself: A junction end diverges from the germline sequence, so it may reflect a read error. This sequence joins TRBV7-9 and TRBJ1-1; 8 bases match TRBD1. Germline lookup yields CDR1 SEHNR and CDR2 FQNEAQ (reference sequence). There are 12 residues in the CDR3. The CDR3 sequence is CASSFGEQGGLF. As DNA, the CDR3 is TGTGCCAGCAGCTTTGGAGAACAGGGGGGGCTCTTT. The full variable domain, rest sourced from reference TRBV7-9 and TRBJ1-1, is DTGVSQNPRHKITKRGQNVTFRCDPISEHNRLYWYRQTLGQGPEFLTYFQNEAQLEKSRLLSDRFSAERPKGSFSTLEIQRTEQGDSAMYLCASSFGEQGGLFGQGTRLTVV.

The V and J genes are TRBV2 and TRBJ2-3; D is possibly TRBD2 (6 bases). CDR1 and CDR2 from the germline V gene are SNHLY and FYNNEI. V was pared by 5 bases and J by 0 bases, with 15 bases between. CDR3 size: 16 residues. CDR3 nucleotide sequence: TGTGCCAGCAGTTCCCCCTGGGGGGAAAGCACAGATACGCAGTATTTT. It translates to CASSSPWGESTDTQYF. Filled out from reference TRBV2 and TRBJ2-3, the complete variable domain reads EPEVTQTPSHQVTQMGQEVILRCVPISNHLYFYWYRQILGQKVEFLVSFYNNEISEKSEIFDDQFSVERPDGSNFTLKIRSTKLEDSAMYFCASSSPWGESTDTQYFGPGTRLTVL.

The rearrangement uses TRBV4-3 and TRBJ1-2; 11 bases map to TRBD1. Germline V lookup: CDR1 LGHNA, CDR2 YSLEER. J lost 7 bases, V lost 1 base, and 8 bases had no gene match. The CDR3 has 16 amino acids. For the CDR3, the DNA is TGCGCCAGCAGCCAAGGAAGGACAGGGGGCGGAGGTGGCTACACCTTC. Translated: CASSQGRTGGGGGYTF.